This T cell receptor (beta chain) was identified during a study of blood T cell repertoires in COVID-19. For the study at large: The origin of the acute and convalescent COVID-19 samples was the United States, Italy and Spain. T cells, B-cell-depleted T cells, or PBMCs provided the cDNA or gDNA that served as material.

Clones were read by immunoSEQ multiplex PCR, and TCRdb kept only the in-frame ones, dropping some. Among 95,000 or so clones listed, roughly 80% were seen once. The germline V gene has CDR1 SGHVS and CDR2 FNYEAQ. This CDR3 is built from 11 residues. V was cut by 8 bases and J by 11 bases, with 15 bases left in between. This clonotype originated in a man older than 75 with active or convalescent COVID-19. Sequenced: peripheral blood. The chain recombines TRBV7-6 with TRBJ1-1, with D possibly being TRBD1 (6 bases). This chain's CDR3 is CASGTTVEAFF. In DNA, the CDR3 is TGTGCCAGCGGGACAACGGTTGAGGCTTTCTTT.